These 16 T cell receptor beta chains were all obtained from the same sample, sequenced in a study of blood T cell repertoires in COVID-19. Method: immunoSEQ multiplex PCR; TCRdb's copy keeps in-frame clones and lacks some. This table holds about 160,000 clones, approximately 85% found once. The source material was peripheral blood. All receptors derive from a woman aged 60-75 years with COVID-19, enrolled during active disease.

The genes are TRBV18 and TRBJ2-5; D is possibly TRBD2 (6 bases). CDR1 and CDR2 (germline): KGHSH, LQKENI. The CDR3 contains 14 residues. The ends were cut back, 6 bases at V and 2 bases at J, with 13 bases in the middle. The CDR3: CASSVDYLQETQYF. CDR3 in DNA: TGTGCCAGCTCCGTGGACTACCTGCAAGAGACCCAGTACTTC. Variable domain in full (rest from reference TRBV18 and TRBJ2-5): NAGVMQNPRHLVRRRGQEARLRCSPMKGHSHVYWYRQLPEEGLKFMVYLQKENIIDESGMPKERFSAEFPKEGPSILRIQQVVRGDSAAYFCASSVDYLQETQYFGPGTRLLVL.

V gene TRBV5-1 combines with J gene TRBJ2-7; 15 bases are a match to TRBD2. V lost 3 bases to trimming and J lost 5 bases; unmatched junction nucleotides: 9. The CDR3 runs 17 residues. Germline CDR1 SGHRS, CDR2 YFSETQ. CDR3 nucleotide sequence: TGCGCCAGCAGCTCCGGACTAGCGGGAGGGCCGGTGAACGAGCAGTACTTC. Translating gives CASSSGLAGGPVNEQYF. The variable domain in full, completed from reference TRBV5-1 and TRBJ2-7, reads KAGVTQTPRYLIKTRGQQVTLSCSPISGHRSVSWYQQTPGQGLQFLFEYFSETQRNKGNFPGRFSGRQFSNSRSEMNVSTLELGDSALYLCASSSGLAGGPVNEQYFGPGTRLTVT.

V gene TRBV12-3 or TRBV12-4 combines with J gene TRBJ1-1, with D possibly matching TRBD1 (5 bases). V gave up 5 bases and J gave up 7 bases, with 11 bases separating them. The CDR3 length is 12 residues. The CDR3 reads CASSRTGIEAFF. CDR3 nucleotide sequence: TGTGCCAGCAGTCGAACAGGTATTGAAGCTTTCTTT.

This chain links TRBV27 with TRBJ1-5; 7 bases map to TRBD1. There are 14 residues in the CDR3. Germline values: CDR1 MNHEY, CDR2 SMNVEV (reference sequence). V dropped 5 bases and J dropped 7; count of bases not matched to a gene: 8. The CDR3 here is CASSVNRGWQPQHF. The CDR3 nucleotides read TGTGCCAGCAGTGTAAACAGGGGATGGCAGCCCCAGCATTTT.

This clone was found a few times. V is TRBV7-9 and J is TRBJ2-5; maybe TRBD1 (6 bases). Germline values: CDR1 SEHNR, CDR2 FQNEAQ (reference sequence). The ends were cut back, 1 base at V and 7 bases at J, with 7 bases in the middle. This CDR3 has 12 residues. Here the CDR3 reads CASSLEGGTQYF. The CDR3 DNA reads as TGTGCCAGCAGCTTAGAAGGGGGGACCCAGTACTTC.

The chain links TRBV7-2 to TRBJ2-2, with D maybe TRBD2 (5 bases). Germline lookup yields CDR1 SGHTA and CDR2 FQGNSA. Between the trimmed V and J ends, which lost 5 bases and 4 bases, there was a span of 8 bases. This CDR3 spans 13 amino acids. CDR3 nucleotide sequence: TGTGCCAGCAGCAAGGGAGTCACCGGGGAGCTGTTTTTT. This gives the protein CASSKGVTGELFF.

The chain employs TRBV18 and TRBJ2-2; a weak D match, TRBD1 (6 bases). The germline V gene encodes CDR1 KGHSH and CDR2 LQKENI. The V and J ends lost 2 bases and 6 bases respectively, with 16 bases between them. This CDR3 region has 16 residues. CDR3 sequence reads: CASSPIDRSVPGELFF. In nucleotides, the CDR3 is TGTGCCAGCTCACCAATAGACAGGTCCGTACCCGGGGAGCTGTTTTTT. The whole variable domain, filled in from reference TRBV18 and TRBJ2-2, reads NAGVMQNPRHLVRRRGQEARLRCSPMKGHSHVYWYRQLPEEGLKFMVYLQKENIIDESGMPKERFSAEFPKEGPSILRIQQVVRGDSAAYFCASSPIDRSVPGELFFGEGSRLTVL.

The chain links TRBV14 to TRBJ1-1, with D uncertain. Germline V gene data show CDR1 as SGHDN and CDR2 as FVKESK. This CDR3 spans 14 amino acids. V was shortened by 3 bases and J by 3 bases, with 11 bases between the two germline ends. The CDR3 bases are TGTGCCAGCAGCCACTACATGGAGTACACTGAAGCTTTCTTT. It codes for CASSHYMEYTEAFF.

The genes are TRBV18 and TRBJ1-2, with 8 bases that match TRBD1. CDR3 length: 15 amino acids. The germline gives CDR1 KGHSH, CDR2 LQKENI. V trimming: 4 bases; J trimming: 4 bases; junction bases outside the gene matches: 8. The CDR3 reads CASSLGTGGIYGYTF. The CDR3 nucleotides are TGTGCCAGCTCACTTGGGACAGGTGGGATCTATGGCTACACCTTC. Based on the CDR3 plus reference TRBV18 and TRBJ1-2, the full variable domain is NAGVMQNPRHLVRRRGQEARLRCSPMKGHSHVYWYRQLPEEGLKFMVYLQKENIIDESGMPKERFSAEFPKEGPSILRIQQVVRGDSAAYFCASSLGTGGIYGYTFGSGTRLTVV.

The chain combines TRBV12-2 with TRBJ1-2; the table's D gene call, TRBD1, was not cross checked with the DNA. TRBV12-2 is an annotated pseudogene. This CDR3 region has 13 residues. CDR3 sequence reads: CASRLSTSGGYTF. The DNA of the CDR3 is TGTGCAAGTCGCTTATCCACCTCAGGCGGCTACACCTTC.

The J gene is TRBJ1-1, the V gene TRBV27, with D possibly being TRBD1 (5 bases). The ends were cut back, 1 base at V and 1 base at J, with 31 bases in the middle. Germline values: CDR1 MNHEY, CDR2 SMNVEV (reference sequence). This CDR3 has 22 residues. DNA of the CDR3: TGTGCCAGCAGTTTATTTCGCGGGGGGATTCGTAGTGGGGATAGAAGGAACACTGAAGCTTTCTTT. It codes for CASSLFRGGIRSGDRRNTEAFF.

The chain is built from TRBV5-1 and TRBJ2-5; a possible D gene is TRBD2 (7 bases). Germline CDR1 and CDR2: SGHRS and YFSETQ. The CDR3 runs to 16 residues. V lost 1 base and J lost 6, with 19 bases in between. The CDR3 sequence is CASSLRSRGGHQTQYF. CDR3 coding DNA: TGCGCCAGCAGCTTGCGTTCGAGGGGGGGCCATCAGACCCAGTACTTC. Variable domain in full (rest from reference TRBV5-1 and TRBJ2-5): KAGVTQTPRYLIKTRGQQVTLSCSPISGHRSVSWYQQTPGQGLQFLFEYFSETQRNKGNFPGRFSGRQFSNSRSEMNVSTLELGDSALYLCASSLRSRGGHQTQYFGPGTRLLVL.

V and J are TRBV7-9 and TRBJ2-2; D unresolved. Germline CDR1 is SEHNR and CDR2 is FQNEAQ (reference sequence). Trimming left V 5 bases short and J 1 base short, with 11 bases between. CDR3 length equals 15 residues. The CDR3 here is CASSLRTVNTGELFF. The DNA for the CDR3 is TGTGCCAGCAGCCTACGCACAGTGAACACCGGGGAGCTGTTTTTT.

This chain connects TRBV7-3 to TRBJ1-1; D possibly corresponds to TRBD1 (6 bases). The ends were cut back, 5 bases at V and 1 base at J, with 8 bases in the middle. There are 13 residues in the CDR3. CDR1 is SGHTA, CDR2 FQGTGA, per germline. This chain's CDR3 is CASSPQGNTEAFF. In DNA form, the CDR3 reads TGTGCCAGCAGCCCACAGGGGAACACTGAAGCTTTCTTT. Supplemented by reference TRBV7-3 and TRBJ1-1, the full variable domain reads GAGVSQTPSNKVTEKGKYVELRCDPISGHTALYWYRQSLGQGPEFLIYFQGTGAADDSGLPNDRFFAVRPEGSVSTLKIQRTERGDSAVYLCASSPQGNTEAFFGQGTRLTVV.

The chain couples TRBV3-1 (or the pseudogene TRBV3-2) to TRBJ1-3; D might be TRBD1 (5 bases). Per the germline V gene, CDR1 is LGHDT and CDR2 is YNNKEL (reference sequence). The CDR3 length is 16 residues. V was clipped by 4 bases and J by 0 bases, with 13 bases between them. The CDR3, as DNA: TGTGCCAGCAGCCGACAGATCGTAAACTCTGGAAACACCATATATTTT. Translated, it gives CASSRQIVNSGNTIYF.

CDR3 sequence (DNA): TGTGCCAGCAGCGCCGTGGGGGCGGAGGAAAAACTGTTTTTT. Translation: CASSAVGAEEKLFF. The V gene is TRBV5-8, the J gene TRBJ1-4, with a possible D match to TRBD1 (6 bases). This CDR3 has 14 residues. Germline values: CDR1 SGHTS, CDR2 YDEGEE. V lost 4 bases and J 8 bases, leaving 15 bases between the germline ends.